The text below deals with one TCR beta chain. What it binds is not known. This CDR3 has 16 residues. V lost 9 bases and J lost 1; bases outside the gene matches: 9. Germline V gene data show CDR1 as LNHDA and CDR2 as SQIVND (reference sequence). These data belong to a study of identical twins. TCRdb recomputed calls from the 5' RACE reads with MiXCR, one row per CDR3 protein. Among 450,000 to 650,000 distinct CDR3 sequences listed, more than 9% were seen once. Study-wide results and caveats: Zero-insertion findings could be partly confounded by invariant cells (MAIT and iNKT cells). The more abundant beta clonotypes in cord blood had fewer insertions, and memory repertoires did not show this.

The sample was also linked to a second study, of yellow fever vaccine responses in identical twins.

The sequence was obtained from a young woman in good health. Sequenced material: PBMCs. J is TRBJ1-3 and V is TRBV19, with TRBD1 identical over 10 bases. The CDR3 spells CASSTPDRGSGNTIYF. The CDR3 bases are TGTGCCAGCTCCACCCCGGACAGGGGGTCTGGAAACACCATATATTTT.